This entry lists 28 T cell receptor beta chains sequenced from one sample in a study of blood T cell repertoires in COVID-19 (dated by TCRdb to the early 2020s). Library prep was done by the immunoSEQ multiplex PCR assay. Not all clones reach the TCRdb copy of this immuneACCESS table, which keeps in-frame sequences only. Checked studies attribute under half of the gap to unresolved V genes and leave the rest unexplained. A total of 85,000 to 130,000 clones appear in this sample, roughly four fifths of them only once. 4% to 6% of the sample is held by the ten biggest clonotypes. The material sequenced was peripheral blood. These receptor sequences come from a man in his 60s with acute or convalescent COVID-19.

This clone was seen once. This chain joins TRBV9 and TRBJ2-3; D might be TRBD1 (6 bases). Germline loops: CDR1 SGDLS, CDR2 YYNGEE. This CDR3 spans 16 amino acids. Trimming took 1 base from V and 2 from J, leaving 14 bases between them. Here the CDR3 DNA reads TGTGCCAGCAGCGTAAGGGGGTTTATCACCACAGATACGCAGTATTTT. This sequence encodes CASSVRGFITTDTQYF. The variable domain in full, with the rest retrieved from reference TRBV9 and TRBJ2-3, is DSGVTQTPKHLITATGQRVTLRCSPRSGDLSVYWYQQSLDQGLQFLIQYYNGEERAKGNILERFSAQQFPDLHSELNLSSLELGDSALYFCASSVRGFITTDTQYFGPGTRLTVL.

The rearrangement links TRBV18 to TRBJ2-6; TRBD1 might be the D (5 bases). The CDR3 loop spans 16 amino acids. The germline gives CDR1 KGHSH, CDR2 LQKENI. With 5 bases removed from V and 0 bases from J, the gap between germline ends came to 11 bases. For the CDR3, the DNA is TGTGCCAGCTCAGCGACAGTCTTCTCTGGGGCCAACGTCCTGACTTTC. This codes for CASSATVFSGANVLTF.

The chain links TRBV7-2 to TRBJ2-7; 9 bases line up with TRBD1. The germline CDR1 and CDR2 sequences are SGHTA and FQGNSA. CDR3 length: 16 residues. V was clipped by 5 bases and J by 4 bases; unmatched bases: 12. CDR3 DNA: TGTGCCAGCAGCCGGACCGGGACAGGGATTACTTACGAGCAGTACTTC. The encoded protein is CASSRTGTGITYEQYF.

With respect to this clone: The identical CDR3 is also encoded by other nucleotide sequences in the sample. The chain has TRBV6-5 and TRBJ1-1; D might be TRBD1 (5 bases). The CDR3 runs 13 residues. Germline V gene lookup returns CDR1 MNHEY and CDR2 SVGAGI. V gave up 7 bases and J gave up 0 bases, with 9 bases separating them. The CDR3 reads CASNRGLNTEAFF. CDR3 nucleotide sequence: TGTGCCAGCAATAGGGGCCTGAACACTGAAGCTTTCTTT.

Notes on this clone: In the same sample, other DNA sequences code for this CDR3. The chain's CDR3 is CASSQDGDRPDTQYF. CDR3 nucleotide sequence: TGCGCCAGCAGCCAAGATGGGGACAGACCAGATACGCAGTATTTT. The chain uses TRBV4-1 and TRBJ2-3; 7 bases agree with TRBD1. The trim removed 0 bases at V and 4 bases at J, leaving 4 bases unmatched. CDR1 and CDR2 (germline): MGHRA, YSYEKL. The length of the CDR3 is 15 residues.

The genes are TRBV19 and TRBJ2-3; no clear D gene. This CDR3 has 16 amino acids. Germline lookup yields CDR1 LNHDA and CDR2 SQIVND (reference sequence). The V end was cut by 7 bases, the J end by 2 bases, with 19 bases between. CDR3 coding DNA: TGTGCCAGTAAAATCGGAGAATATGTTCTCACAGATACGCAGTATTTT. It encodes CASKIGEYVLTDTQYF. The variable domain in full, with the rest retrieved from reference TRBV19 and TRBJ2-3, is DGGITQSPKYLFRKEGQNVTLSCEQNLNHDAMYWYRQDPGQGLRLIYYSQIVNDFQKGDIAEGYSVSREKKESFPLTVTSAQKNPTAFYLCASKIGEYVLTDTQYFGPGTRLTVL.

This chain connects TRBV7-3 to TRBJ1-6; TRBD1 matches 12 bases. J lost 0 bases, V lost 3 bases, and 9 bases had no gene match. CDR3 length equals 20 residues. The germline V gene encodes CDR1 SGHTA and CDR2 FQGTGA. This chain's CDR3 is CASSLFGTGGRSSYNSPLHF. CDR3 coding DNA: TGTGCCAGCAGCTTGTTCGGGACAGGGGGCCGGAGCTCCTATAATTCACCCCTCCACTTT.

The V gene is TRBV12-3 or TRBV12-4, the J gene TRBJ1-1; a weak D match, TRBD1 (6 bases). The V end lost 10 bases, the J end lost 5 bases, and 17 bases lay between the germline ends. This CDR3 spans 13 amino acids. The CDR3 loop reads CATSRQARTEAFF. The CDR3 DNA follows: TGTGCCACCTCTCGACAGGCCAGGACTGAAGCTTTCTTT.

The chain has TRBV4-1 and TRBJ2-7; TRBD1 matches at 10 bases. The CDR3 extends over 20 amino acids. The germline CDR1 and CDR2 sequences are MGHRA and YSYEKL. The V and J ends lost 0 bases and 6 bases, in that order; junction bases with no gene match: 20. CDR3 residues: CASSQELKEVWDRGGREQYF. CDR3 bases: TGCGCCAGCAGCCAAGAGCTAAAAGAGGTATGGGACAGGGGAGGGCGCGAGCAGTACTTC.

The chain recombines TRBV5-4 with TRBJ2-1, with 7 positions matching TRBD1. V dropped 0 bases and J dropped 2; count of bases not matched to a gene: 2. Germline lookup yields CDR1 SGHNT and CDR2 YYREEE (reference sequence). CDR3 size: 15 residues. CDR3 bases: TGTGCCAGCAGCTTGGACAGGGGAGCCTACAATGAGCAGTTCTTC. This sequence encodes CASSLDRGAYNEQFF.

The chain employs TRBV3-1 (or the pseudogene TRBV3-2) and TRBJ2-3; 10 nucleotides agree with TRBD2. The V and J ends lost 4 bases and 4 bases, in that order; junction bases with no gene match: 5. CDR3 size: 15 residues. Germline V gene data show CDR1 as LGHDT and CDR2 as YNNKEL (reference sequence). In nucleotides, the CDR3 is TGTGCCAGCAGCCGAAGCGGGGGGGCCGCAGATACGCAGTATTTT. Amino acid sequence: CASSRSGGAADTQYF.

This clone was recorded only once. This sequence joins TRBV4-1 and TRBJ1-2; D ambiguous. The CDR3 totals 14 residues. Germline loops: CDR1 MGHRA, CDR2 YSYEKL. The V gene lost 3 bases and the J gene lost 4 bases, with 12 bases spanning the gap. The CDR3 nucleotides read TGCGCCAGCAGCCATCCTGGGCGTACCTATGGCTACACCTTC. Translating gives CASSHPGRTYGYTF.

V usage is TRBV6-5 and J usage is TRBJ1-1; weak D call: TRBD1 (5 bases). The ends were cut back, 2 bases at V and 4 bases at J, with 8 bases in the middle. CDR3 length: 13 residues. Germline V gene data show CDR1 as MNHEY and CDR2 as SVGAGI. In nucleotides, the CDR3 is TGTGCCAGCAGTTACATGGGGGGCACTGAAGCTTTCTTT. It yields the protein CASSYMGGTEAFF.

V gene TRBV14 combines with J gene TRBJ1-2, with TRBD1 identical over 7 bases. Looked up from germline, CDR1 is SGHDN and CDR2 is FVKESK. The CDR3 length is 17 residues. The junction had 18 bases not matched to a gene; V was cut back by 4 bases and J by 7 bases. CDR3 residues: CASSLPGQSSLLGGYTF. In DNA, the CDR3 is TGTGCCAGCAGCCTTCCGGGACAGTCCTCCCTTCTGGGTGGCTACACCTTC.

V usage is TRBV11-1 and J usage is TRBJ2-2; TRBD1 might be the D (6 bases). There are 15 residues in the CDR3. Trimming shortened V by 4 bases and J by 5 bases, and 14 bases separated the two germline ends. CDR1 and CDR2 (germline): SGHAT, FQDESV (reference sequence). The CDR3 reads CASSSRTDSTGELFF. Here the CDR3 DNA reads TGTGCCAGCAGCTCTCGGACAGACTCGACCGGGGAGCTGTTTTTT.

The CDR3 DNA reads as TGTGCCAGCAGTGCAGACAGGGTCAGCAATCAGCCCCAGCATTTT. It specifies CASSADRVSNQPQHF. The rearrangement uses TRBV2 and TRBJ1-5, with 7 bases fitting TRBD1. After removal of 4 bases from V and 1 base from J, the junction contained 4 bases not matched to a gene. This CDR3 has 15 residues. The germline CDR1 and CDR2 sequences are SNHLY and FYNNEI.

The CDR3 loop is CASSVTGGKPQHF. In DNA, the CDR3 is TGTGCCAGCAGCGTTACAGGGGGCAAGCCCCAGCATTTT. J is TRBJ1-5 and V is TRBV9, with 9 bases lining up with TRBD1. J lost 8 bases, V lost 2 bases, and 2 bases had no gene match. CDR3 size: 13 residues. CDR1 is SGDLS, CDR2 YYNGEE, per germline.

The chain combines TRBV12-5 with TRBJ2-1; maybe TRBD1 (5 bases). This CDR3 comprises 13 residues. Trimming removed 10 bases from V and 4 bases from J, with 14 bases in between. Germline CDR1 is LGHNT and CDR2 is FRNRAP. The CDR3 loop reads CAIQTALYNEQFF. The CDR3 DNA is TGTGCTATCCAGACAGCCTTATACAATGAGCAGTTCTTC.

This clone has a single count. The CDR3 spells CASLTTTYEQYF. The CDR3, as DNA: TGTGCCAGCCTGACTACGACCTACGAGCAGTACTTC. J is TRBJ2-7 and V is TRBV28; D is possibly TRBD2 (5 bases). V was clipped by 8 bases and J by 2 bases, with 10 bases between them. Germline lookup yields CDR1 MDHEN and CDR2 SYDVKM. The CDR3 has 12 amino acids.

In nucleotides, the CDR3 is TGTGCCAGCAGCTTCGCGGGTCGGGATTCCACCTATAATTCACCCCTCCACTTT. It codes for CASSFAGRDSTYNSPLHF. This chain joins TRBV7-8 and TRBJ1-6, with D hard to call. V lost 3 bases and J 2 bases, leaving 17 bases between the germline ends. This CDR3 contains 18 residues. Germline-derived CDR1 and CDR2 are SGHVS and FQNEAQ.

The J gene is TRBJ2-1, the V gene TRBV27; 7 bases fit TRBD1. The trim removed 2 bases at V and 0 bases at J, leaving 1 base unmatched. Germline CDR1 and CDR2: MNHEY and SMNVEV (reference sequence). The CDR3 has 15 amino acids. In DNA form, the CDR3 reads TGTGCCAGCAGTTTACGGGACAGCTCCTACAATGAGCAGTTCTTC. This translates into CASSLRDSSYNEQFF.

This chain connects TRBV29-1 to TRBJ1-1, with D perhaps matching TRBD1 (5 bases). This CDR3 region has 15 residues. Trimming stripped 6 bases from V and 3 bases from J, with 20 bases between. Germline V gene data show CDR1 as SQVTM and CDR2 as ANQGSEA. The CDR3 nucleotides read TGCAGCGTCTACCCCCTGGGGGGGGGACACACTGAAGCTTTCTTT. Protein sequence: CSVYPLGGGHTEAFF.

This clone was found once. This sequence joins TRBV1 and TRBJ2-3; TRBD2 is taken as the D call from the table, unchecked against the DNA. TRBV1 is a pseudogene segment. This CDR3 is built from 17 residues. The CDR3 DNA reads TGCACCAGCAGCCTCCGGACTAGCGGGAGGTTCACAGATACGCAGTATTTT. This gives the protein CTSSLRTSGRFTDTQYF.

V and J are TRBV28 and TRBJ2-7, with 15 bases identical to TRBD2. There are 17 residues in the CDR3. Germline-derived CDR1 and CDR2 are MDHEN and SYDVKM. V was clipped by 2 bases and J by 4 bases; unmatched bases: 6. The CDR3 region has the DNA TGTGCCAGCAGTTTACGAGGGACTAGCGGGAGGAGATACGAGCAGTACTTC. Its protein product is CASSLRGTSGRRYEQYF.

The genes are TRBV30 and TRBJ1-4; the D is unclear. Trimming shortened V by 4 bases and J by 0 bases, and 12 bases separated the two germline ends. Germline loops: CDR1 GTSNPN, CDR2 SVGIG (reference sequence). The CDR3 has 15 residues. CDR3 nucleotides: TGTGCCTGGAACCAGGAGGATGCAACTAATGAAAAACTGTTTTTT. Translation gives CAWNQEDATNEKLFF. The entire variable domain, with the rest obtained from reference TRBV30 and TRBJ1-4, is as follows: SQTIHQWPATLVQPVGSPLSLECTVEGTSNPNLYWYRQAAGRGLQLLFYSVGIGQISSEVPQNLSASRPQDRQFILSSKKLLLSDSGFYLCAWNQEDATNEKLFFGSGTQLSVL.

This clone was counted between two and nine times. The V gene is TRBV2, the J gene TRBJ2-2; 9 positions match TRBD1. The V and J ends lost 10 bases and 7 bases, in that order; junction bases with no gene match: 10. The CDR3 is 14 residues long. CDR1 is SNHLY, CDR2 FYNNEI, per germline. The CDR3 sequence: CATSGTGIIGELFF. The CDR3 nucleotides are TGTGCCACCTCCGGGACAGGGATAATCGGGGAGCTGTTTTTT. The whole variable domain, filled in from reference TRBV2 and TRBJ2-2, reads EPEVTQTPSHQVTQMGQEVILRCVPISNHLYFYWYRQILGQKVEFLVSFYNNEISEKSEIFDDQFSVERPDGSNFTLKIRSTKLEDSAMYFCATSGTGIIGELFFGEGSRLTVL.

In its sample, this clone was seen once. This chain links TRBV21-1 with TRBJ1-1; the table's D call, TRBD1, was not checked against the DNA. TRBV21-1 is recorded as a pseudogene. The CDR3 is made up of 14 amino acids. The CDR3, as DNA: TGTGCCAGCAGCGCAGGGACAGGGGAACGTGAAGCTTTCTTT. Translation gives CASSAGTGEREAFF.

This clone was counted once. The gene calls are TRBV5-1 and TRBJ2-3; TRBD1 is a possible D gene (5 bases). This CDR3 spans 14 amino acids. The V end lost 4 bases, the J end lost 6 bases, and 15 bases lay between the germline ends. The V gene's germline CDR1 is SGHRS and CDR2 YFSETQ. The CDR3 bases are TGCGCCAGCAGCAGTATACCAGGGTCGGATACGCAGTATTTT. Its translation: CASSSIPGSDTQYF.